This is a list of T cell receptor beta chains from one sample in a study of blood T cell repertoires in COVID-19. Here immunoSEQ multiplex PCR was the method, and the copy in TCRdb shows in-frame clones only, minus some. The profile shows 110,000 or so clones, 85% of them singletons. The sequenced sample was peripheral blood. These receptors came from a human donor in a cohort sampled during active COVID-19. CDR3s include the opening cysteine and the closing phenylalanine or tryptophan. D genes are given only for firm matches. The size entry is marked missing in some rows and otherwise reads once, few, many or a size class.

d_call | j_call | clone_size | v_call | cdr3_aa | cdr3_nt
. | TRBJ1-1 | . | TRBV28 | CASRTTGKLEAFF | TGTGCCAGCAGGACCACAGGTAAACTTGAAGCTTTCTTT
. | TRBJ2-1 | . | TRBV10-3 | CAISESGLQQFF | TGTGCCATCAGTGAGTCTGGACTCCAGCAGTTCTTC
TRBD2 | TRBJ2-3 | . | TRBV19 | CASRSGGFPGDTQYF | TGTGCCAGTCGCAGCGGGGGGTTTCCTGGAGATACGCAGTATTTT
TRBD1 | TRBJ1-2 | . | TRBV6-6 | CASSRGTDYGYTF | TGTGCCAGCAGTCGCGGGACAGACTATGGCTACACCTTC
TRBD2 | TRBJ2-1 | once | TRBV6-5 | CASSYSGLAGDEQFF | TGTGCCAGCAGTTACTCCGGACTAGCGGGTGATGAGCAGTTCTTC
TRBD2 | TRBJ2-7 | . | TRBV3-1/TRBV3-2 | CASSLGTSGIYEQYF | TGTGCCAGCAGCCTCGGGACTAGCGGGATATACGAGCAGTACTTC
TRBD2 | TRBJ2-1 | . | TRBV28 | CASSFSPASGSSYNEQFF | TGTGCCAGCAGTTTTTCGCCGGCTAGCGGGAGCTCCTACAATGAGCAGTTCTTC
TRBD2 | TRBJ2-6 | . | TRBV27 | CASSYRGEGPGANVLTF | TGTGCCAGCAGTTATCGGGGGGAAGGTCCTGGGGCCAACGTCCTGACTTTC
. | TRBJ2-7 | . | TRBV3-1/TRBV3-2 | CASSLGQLSSEQYF | TGTGCCAGCAGTCTCGGACAGCTCTCCTCCGAGCAGTACTTC
. | TRBJ2-2 | . | TRBV14 | CASSPLLGLNTGELFF | TGTGCCAGCAGCCCTTTGCTAGGACTGAACACCGGGGAGCTGTTTTTT
. | TRBJ1-1 | . | TRBV30 | CAWSVEGDTEAFF | TGTGCCTGGAGTGTAGAGGGCGACACTGAAGCTTTCTTT
. | TRBJ2-1 | . | TRBV3-1/TRBV3-2 | CASSLAPGAQGGVF | TGTGCCAGCAGCCTAGCCCCCGGGGCACAGGGAGGGGTCTTC
TRBD2 | TRBJ2-3 | . | TRBV10-1 | CASSEGLAGTDTQYF | TGCGCCAGCAGTGAGGGCCTAGCGGGCACAGATACGCAGTATTTT
TRBD2 | TRBJ2-3 | . | TRBV29-1 | CSVDLSGGSTDTQYF | TGCAGCGTCGACCTTAGCGGGGGGAGCACAGATACGCAGTATTTT
TRBD1 | TRBJ2-1 | . | TRBV11-2 | CASSSTGQYNEQFF | TGTGCCAGCAGCTCGACAGGGCAATACAATGAGCAGTTCTTC
. | TRBJ2-7 | . | TRBV28 | CASSFARGVYEQYF | TGTGCCAGCAGTTTTGCCAGGGGAGTCTACGAGCAGTACTTC
. | TRBJ2-2 | . | TRBV24-1 | CATSAAGTTGELFF | TGTGCCACCAGTGCGGCGGGGACCACCGGGGAGCTGTTTTTT
. | TRBJ2-2 | . | TRBV19 | CASSIGGPGAGELFF | TGTGCCAGTAGTATAGGGGGCCCGGGGGCCGGGGAGCTGTTTTTT
. | TRBJ1-5 | . | TRBV2 | CASTTGGRGQPQHF | TGTGCCAGCACCACGGGAGGGAGGGGGCAGCCCCAGCATTTT
TRBD1 | TRBJ2-7 | . | TRBV2 | CARGGTGPYEQYF | TGTGCCAGGGGGGGGACAGGGCCCTACGAGCAGTACTTC
. | TRBJ2-3 | . | TRBV11-1 | CASSLGAAVNTDTQYF | TGTGCCAGCAGCTTAGGCGCGGCCGTGAACACAGATACGCAGTATTTT
. | TRBJ1-6 | . | TRBV10-1 | CASSVRNSPLHF | TGCGCCAGCAGTGTCCGTAATTCACCCCTCCACTTT
TRBD2 | TRBJ2-1 | . | TRBV4-2 | CASSVEGGAANEQFF | TGTGCCAGCAGCGTAGAGGGAGGGGCCGCTAATGAGCAGTTCTTC
. | TRBJ2-6 | . | TRBV19 | CASSIQGSGANVLTF | TGTGCCAGTAGTATACAGGGCTCTGGGGCCAACGTCCTGACTTTC
TRBD1 | TRBJ1-2 | . | TRBV18 | CASSSGQSNYGYTF | TGTGCCAGCTCATCGGGACAGAGTAACTATGGCTACACCTTC
. | TRBJ1-1 | . | TRBV7-8 | CASSLQQRTTEAFF | TGTGCCAGCAGCTTACAGCAGCGGACCACTGAAGCTTTCTTT
. | TRBJ1-1 | . | TRBV6-2/TRBV6-3 | CASSYGGRYTEAFF | TGTGCCAGCAGTTACGGGGGGAGGTACACTGAAGCTTTCTTT
TRBD1 | TRBJ2-7 | . | TRBV11-2 | CASSLLGGRYEQYF | TGTGCCAGCAGCTTACTAGGGGGCCGCTACGAGCAGTACTTC
. | TRBJ1-6 | . | TRBV30 | CAWHREEGSPLHF | TGTGCCTGGCACAGGGAAGAAGGCTCACCCCTCCACTTT
TRBD1 | TRBJ1-6 | . | TRBV3-1/TRBV3-2 | CASSQADRGSGNSPLHF | TGTGCCAGCAGCCAAGCGGACAGGGGATCGGGTAATTCACCCCTCCACTTT
. | TRBJ1-6 | . | TRBV28 | CASSFLTGAYNSPLHF | TGTGCCAGCAGTTTTCTTACCGGAGCCTATAATTCACCCCTCCACTTT
. | TRBJ1-1 | . | TRBV19 | CASSIGGNTEAFF | TGTGCCAGTAGTATTGGAGGAAACACTGAAGCTTTCTTT